The TCR beta chain under discussion was sequenced for a study of shared clonotypes between healthy human individuals. Some clones are missing from TCRdb's copy, which holds only in-frame ones; the method was immunoSEQ multiplex PCR. The table shows about 820,000 clones, with approximately 92% occurring only once. V lost 5 bases and J lost 7, with 15 bases in between. CDR3 length: 14 amino acids. The germline V gene encodes CDR1 MNHNY and CDR2 SVGAGI (reference sequence). CD45RO negativity and positive selection for CCR7 defined naive CD8 cells, a population that excluded terminally differentiated effector memory CD45RA+ cells.

The chain employs TRBV6-6 and TRBJ1-5, with D perhaps TRBD1 (5 bases). The sequence derives from a man aged 25-45 years in good health. Input material: naive CD8+ T cells sorted from blood. The CDR3 here is CASSLGALGQPQHF. The CDR3 region has the DNA TGTGCCAGCAGTCTCGGGGCATTAGGGCAGCCCCAGCATTTT.